The 7 T cell receptor beta chains given below trace back to one sample, sequenced in a study of blood T cell repertoires in COVID-19. Profiling relied on immunoSEQ multiplex PCR, and the TCRdb table lists in-frame clones only, not all of them. The table has 140,000 or so clones, more than 75% seen once. What was sequenced was peripheral blood. These receptors all stem from a human donor with acute or convalescent COVID-19. The donor label of this sample is uncertain.

J is TRBJ2-1 and V is TRBV19; weak D call: TRBD1 (6 bases). V was trimmed by 1 base and J by 4 bases, leaving 8 bases between them. There are 14 residues in the CDR3. CDR1 and CDR2 (germline): LNHDA, SQIVND (reference sequence). The CDR3 DNA sequence: TGTGCCAGTAGTATAGCGGACAGTTACAATGAGCAGTTCTTC. Translated, it gives CASSIADSYNEQFF.

This chain joins TRBV25-1 and TRBJ1-1; a weak D match, TRBD1 (5 bases). This CDR3 region has 13 residues. V lost 7 bases to trimming and J lost 0 bases, with 9 bases between them. Germline assignment: CDR1 MGHDK and CDR2 SYGVNS. The CDR3 spells CASIDSMNTEAFF. For the CDR3, the DNA is TGTGCCAGCATCGACAGTATGAACACTGAAGCTTTCTTT.

This clone was seen a few times. The chain uses TRBV6-5 and TRBJ1-6; 7 nucleotides agree with TRBD1. The CDR3 is 14 residues long. The trim removed 2 bases at V and 7 bases at J, leaving 2 bases unmatched. Germline V gene sequence: CDR1 MNHEY, CDR2 SVGAGI. The CDR3 here is CASSYRGLNSPLHF. CDR3 coding DNA: TGTGCCAGCAGTTACAGGGGGCTCAATTCACCCCTCCACTTT.

This clone was detected only once. The chain links TRBV28 to TRBJ1-5; TRBD1 might be the D (5 bases). This CDR3 is 17 amino acids long. Germline values: CDR1 MDHEN, CDR2 SYDVKM. V shed 7 bases and J shed 0 bases, with 19 bases lying between them. The CDR3 loop is CASNGGGGSYSNQPQHF. The CDR3 bases are TGTGCCAGCAACGGGGGGGGAGGTTCCTATAGCAATCAGCCCCAGCATTTT.

The chain couples TRBV19 to TRBJ2-5, with 15 bases fitting TRBD2. The germline CDR1 and CDR2 sequences are LNHDA and SQIVND (reference sequence). The CDR3 is made up of 15 amino acids. V lost 4 bases to trimming and J lost 5 bases; unmatched junction nucleotides: 2. The CDR3 sequence: CASSTGTSGRETQYF. Here the CDR3 DNA reads TGTGCCAGTAGTACCGGGACTAGCGGGAGGGAGACCCAGTACTTC.

J is TRBJ1-4 and V is TRBV7-9; 10 nucleotides match TRBD1. The CDR3 sequence is 15 residues long. With V trimmed by 5 bases and J by 4 bases, 4 bases remained unmatched. Germline V gene sequence: CDR1 SEHNR, CDR2 FQNEAQ (reference sequence). The CDR3 region is CASSPGQGGNEKLFF. CDR3 nucleotides: TGTGCCAGCAGCCCCGGACAGGGGGGTAATGAAAAACTGTTTTTT.

This chain joins TRBV3-1 (or the pseudogene TRBV3-2) and TRBJ1-2; 7 bases line up with TRBD1. V shed 6 bases, J shed 4 bases, and the junction held 11 bases outside the gene matches. Per the germline V gene, CDR1 is LGHDT and CDR2 is YNNKEL (reference sequence). This CDR3 spans 15 amino acids. The CDR3 loop reads CASRHRRDSLYGYTF. The CDR3 DNA reads as TGTGCCAGCAGGCACCGCCGGGACAGCCTCTATGGCTACACCTTC.